The clone carrying this T cell receptor beta chain was detected only a few times. The source of the sample is a study of T-cell memory formation after mild COVID-19. Across the study: Largely donor-specific TCR clusters were found.

Trimming took 2 bases from V and 0 from J; bases not matched to a gene: 3. This CDR3 is built from 16 residues. CDR1 and CDR2 from the germline V gene are SGHTA and FQGNSA. Each CDR3 protein gets one entry after TCRdb re-called the 5' RACE reads with MiXCR. The sample consists of 350,000 to 450,000 distinct CDR3 sequences, around 18% of them appearing once. J is TRBJ2-2 and V is TRBV7-2; 7 nucleotides line up with TRBD2. The source material was PBMCs or a T cell subset sorted from them (not recorded which). The clonotype was recovered from an adult woman who had mild COVID-19 (a few samples of this study predate the infection). Cell type and time point are not known. The CDR3 loop reads CASSLRAGANTGELFF. In DNA form, the CDR3 reads TGTGCCAGCAGCTTACGGGCGGGGGCGAACACCGGGGAGCTGTTTTTT.